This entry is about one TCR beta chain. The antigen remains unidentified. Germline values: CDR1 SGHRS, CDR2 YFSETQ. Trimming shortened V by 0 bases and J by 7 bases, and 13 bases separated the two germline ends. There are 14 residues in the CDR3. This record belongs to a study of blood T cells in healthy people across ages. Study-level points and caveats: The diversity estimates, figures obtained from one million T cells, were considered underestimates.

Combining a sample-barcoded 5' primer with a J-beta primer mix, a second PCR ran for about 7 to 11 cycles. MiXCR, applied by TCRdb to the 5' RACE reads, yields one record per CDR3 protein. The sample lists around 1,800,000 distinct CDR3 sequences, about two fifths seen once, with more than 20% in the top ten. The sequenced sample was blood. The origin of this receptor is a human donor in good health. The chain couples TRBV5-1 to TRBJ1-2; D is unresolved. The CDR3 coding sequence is TGCGCCAGCAGCTTGGTTGCAGCCCCGTCTGGCTACACCTTC. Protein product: CASSLVAAPSGYTF.